The clone carrying this T cell receptor (beta chain) turned up a few times. These data come from a study of beta chain features in type 1 diabetes. The entirety of the isolated RNA underwent reverse transcription, so expressed TCRB transcripts were sequenced. This table comes from immunoSEQ multiplex PCR, and its TCRdb copy is limited to in-frame clones, with some not included. Found here are approximately 340,000 clones, roughly 16% of them singletons; the top ten hold about 0.018%. Sequenced material: naive CD4+ T cells from blood. This TCR was recovered from a woman between 18 and 30 years old in good health.

The CDR3 region has the DNA TGTGCCAGCAGCCGGGTGGATGAGCAGTTCTTC. Amino acid sequence: CASSRVDEQFF. The chain combines TRBV11-2 with TRBJ2-1; D not resolved. Germline V gene sequence: CDR1 SGHAT, CDR2 FQNNGV. Deletions cut 5 bases from V and 8 bases from J, with 7 bases between. The CDR3 spans 11 residues.